Listed below are T cell receptor beta chains from one sample, sequenced in a study of radiation and T cells in renal cell carcinoma. Data came from immunoSEQ multiplex PCR; TCRdb stores just in-frame clones and leaves some out. The sample has 55,000 to 65,000 clones; more than 60% are singletons. Here the sequenced sample was blood, taken from a patient whose treatment included radiotherapy and nephrectomy. These receptors were taken from a man aged 55 to 70 with renal cell carcinoma. Both conserved end residues are part of each CDR3. A D gene is named only where the DNA matches it firmly. Some rows mark clone size as missing; the rest say once, few, many or name a class of expanded clone.

TRBV11-3	TRBJ2-5	NA	NA	CASSARRYQETQYF	TGTGCCAGCAGCGCCCGCAGGTATCAAGAGACCCAGTACTTC
TRBV7-7	TRBJ1-4	TRBD1	NA	CASSPGTGSFEKLFF	TGTGCCAGCAGCCCAGGGACAGGGAGCTTTGAAAAACTGTTTTTT
TRBV6-5	TRBJ1-5	NA	NA	CASRLTEYSNQPQHF	TGTGCCAGCAGGCTGACCGAGTATAGCAATCAGCCCCAGCATTTT
TRBV7-9	TRBJ1-1	TRBD1	few	CASTFGLGTGGGTEAFF	TGTGCCAGCACCTTTGGGTTGGGGACAGGGGGCGGCACTGAAGCTTTCTTT
TRBV18	TRBJ2-1	TRBD2	NA	CASSPPGLAGGIYNEQFF	TGTGCCAGCTCACCGCCGGGACTAGCGGGGGGGATCTACAATGAGCAGTTCTTC
TRBV11-2	TRBJ2-5	TRBD2	NA	CASSLAGRETQYF	TGTGCCAGCAGTTTAGCGGGACGGGAGACCCAGTACTTC
TRBV30	TRBJ1-2	TRBD1	once	CACGRGGDGYTF	TGTGCCTGCGGCAGGGGGGGAGATGGCTACACCTTC
TRBV7-9	TRBJ2-2	NA	NA	CASSSTSGGELFF	TGTGCCAGCAGCTCGACATCGGGAGGGGAGCTGTTTTTT
TRBV5-1	TRBJ2-1	NA	NA	CASSSWEFKVINEQFF	TGCGCCAGCAGCTCCTGGGAATTTAAAGTGATCAATGAGCAGTTCTTC
TRBV6-4	TRBJ1-1	TRBD1	NA	CASKSEGQLNTEAFF	TGTGCCAGCAAATCTGAGGGACAGCTGAACACTGAAGCTTTCTTT
TRBV13	TRBJ2-2	TRBD2	once	CASSDREVNTGELFF	TGTGCCAGCAGCGACCGGGAGGTGAACACCGGGGAGCTGTTTTTT